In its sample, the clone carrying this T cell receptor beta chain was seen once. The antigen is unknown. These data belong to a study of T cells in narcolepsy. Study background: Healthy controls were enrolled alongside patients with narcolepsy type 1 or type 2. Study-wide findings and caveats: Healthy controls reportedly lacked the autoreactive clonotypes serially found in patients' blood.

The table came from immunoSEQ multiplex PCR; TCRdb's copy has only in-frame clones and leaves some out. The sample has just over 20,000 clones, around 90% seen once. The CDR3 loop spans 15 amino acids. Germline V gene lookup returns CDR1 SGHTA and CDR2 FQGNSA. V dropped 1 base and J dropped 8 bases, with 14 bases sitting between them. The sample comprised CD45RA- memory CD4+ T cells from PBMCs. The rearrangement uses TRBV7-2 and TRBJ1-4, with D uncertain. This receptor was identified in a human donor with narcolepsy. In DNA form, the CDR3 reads TGTGCCAGCAGCTTAGGCGGGTCGGGAAAAGAAAAACTGTTTTTT. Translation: CASSLGGSGKEKLFF.